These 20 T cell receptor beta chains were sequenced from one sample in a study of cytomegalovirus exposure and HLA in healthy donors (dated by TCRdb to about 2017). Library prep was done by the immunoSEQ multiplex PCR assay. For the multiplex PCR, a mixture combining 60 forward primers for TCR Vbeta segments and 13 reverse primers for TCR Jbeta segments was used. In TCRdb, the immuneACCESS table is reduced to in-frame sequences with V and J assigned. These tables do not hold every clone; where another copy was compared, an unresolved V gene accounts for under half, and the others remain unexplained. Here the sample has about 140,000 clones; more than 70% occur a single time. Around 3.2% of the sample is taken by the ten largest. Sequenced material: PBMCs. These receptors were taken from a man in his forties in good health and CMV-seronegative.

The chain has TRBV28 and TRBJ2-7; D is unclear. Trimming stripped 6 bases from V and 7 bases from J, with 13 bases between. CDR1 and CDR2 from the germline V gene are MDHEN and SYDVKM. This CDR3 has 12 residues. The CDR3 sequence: CASSTSLREQYF. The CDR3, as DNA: TGTGCCAGCAGCACCTCCCTACGGGAGCAGTACTTC.

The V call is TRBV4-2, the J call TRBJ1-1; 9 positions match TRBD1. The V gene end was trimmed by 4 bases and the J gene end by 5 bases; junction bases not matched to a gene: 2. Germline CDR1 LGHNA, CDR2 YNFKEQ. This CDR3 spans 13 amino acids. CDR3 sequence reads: CASSRTGETEAFF. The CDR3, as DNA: TGTGCCAGCAGCCGGACAGGGGAGACTGAAGCTTTCTTT.

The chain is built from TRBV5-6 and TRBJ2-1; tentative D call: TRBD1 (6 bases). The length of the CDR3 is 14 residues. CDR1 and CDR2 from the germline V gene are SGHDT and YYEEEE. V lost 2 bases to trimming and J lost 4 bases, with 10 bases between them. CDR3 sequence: CASSLQGIYNEQFF. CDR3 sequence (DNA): TGTGCCAGCAGCTTACAGGGAATATACAATGAGCAGTTCTTC.

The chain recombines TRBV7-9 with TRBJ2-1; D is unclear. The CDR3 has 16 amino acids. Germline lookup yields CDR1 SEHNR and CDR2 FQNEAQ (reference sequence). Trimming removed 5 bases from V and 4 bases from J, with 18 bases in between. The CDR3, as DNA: TGTGCCAGCAGCCCCCGGGTACGAGGCGTTTACAATGAGCAGTTCTTC. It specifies CASSPRVRGVYNEQFF.

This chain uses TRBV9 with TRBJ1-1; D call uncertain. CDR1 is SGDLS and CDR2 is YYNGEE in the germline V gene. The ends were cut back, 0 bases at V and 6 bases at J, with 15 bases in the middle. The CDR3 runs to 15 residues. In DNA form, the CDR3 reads TGTGCCAGCAGCGTAGTTCGGGGTCGGAGGGCTGAAGCTTTCTTT. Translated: CASSVVRGRRAEAFF.

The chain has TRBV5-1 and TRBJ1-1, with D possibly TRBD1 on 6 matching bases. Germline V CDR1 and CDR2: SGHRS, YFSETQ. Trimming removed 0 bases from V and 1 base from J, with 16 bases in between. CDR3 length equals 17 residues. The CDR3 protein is CASSLDGTGTKNTEAFF. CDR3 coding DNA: TGCGCCAGCAGCTTGGACGGGACCGGGACAAAGAACACTGAAGCTTTCTTT.

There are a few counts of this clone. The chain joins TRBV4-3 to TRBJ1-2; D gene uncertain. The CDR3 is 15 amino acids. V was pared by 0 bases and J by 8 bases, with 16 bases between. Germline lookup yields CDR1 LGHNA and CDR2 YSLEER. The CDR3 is CASSQDRSIARGYTF. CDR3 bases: TGCGCCAGCAGCCAAGATCGGTCAATCGCCCGCGGCTACACCTTC.

This chain's CDR3 is CASSARDRSYGYTF. The CDR3 DNA is TGTGCCAGCAGCGCCCGGGACAGATCTTATGGCTACACCTTC. The chain employs TRBV7-2 and TRBJ1-2, with TRBD1 matching 7 bases. The CDR3 is 14 residues long. CDR1 and CDR2 from the germline V gene are SGHTA and FQGNSA. V dropped 5 bases and J dropped 5; count of bases not matched to a gene: 8.

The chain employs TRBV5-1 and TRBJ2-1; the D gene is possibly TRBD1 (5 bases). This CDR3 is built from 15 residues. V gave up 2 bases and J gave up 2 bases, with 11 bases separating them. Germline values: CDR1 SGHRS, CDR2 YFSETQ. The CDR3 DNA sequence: TGCGCCAGCAGCTTTGGCAGGGATACCTACAATGAGCAGTTCTTC. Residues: CASSFGRDTYNEQFF.

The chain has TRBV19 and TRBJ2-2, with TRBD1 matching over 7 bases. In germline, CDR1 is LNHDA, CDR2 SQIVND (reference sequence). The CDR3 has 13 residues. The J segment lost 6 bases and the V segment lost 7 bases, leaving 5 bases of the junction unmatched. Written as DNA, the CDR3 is TGTGCCAGTACCCAACAGGGGCCCGGGGAGCTGTTTTTT. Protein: CASTQQGPGELFF.

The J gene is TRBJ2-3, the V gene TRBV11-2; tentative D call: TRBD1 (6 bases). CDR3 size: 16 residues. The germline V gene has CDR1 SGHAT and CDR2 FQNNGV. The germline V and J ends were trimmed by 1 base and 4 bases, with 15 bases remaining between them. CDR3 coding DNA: TGTGCCAGCAGCTTAGTGGGCAGGGGATTTGCAGATACGCAGTATTTT. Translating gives CASSLVGRGFADTQYF.

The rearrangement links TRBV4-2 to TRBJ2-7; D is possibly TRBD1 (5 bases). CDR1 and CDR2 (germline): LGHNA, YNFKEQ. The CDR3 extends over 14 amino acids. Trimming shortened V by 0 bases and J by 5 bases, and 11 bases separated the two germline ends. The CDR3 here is CASSQDQGRDEQYF. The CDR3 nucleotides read TGTGCCAGCAGCCAAGACCAGGGCCGAGACGAGCAGTACTTC.

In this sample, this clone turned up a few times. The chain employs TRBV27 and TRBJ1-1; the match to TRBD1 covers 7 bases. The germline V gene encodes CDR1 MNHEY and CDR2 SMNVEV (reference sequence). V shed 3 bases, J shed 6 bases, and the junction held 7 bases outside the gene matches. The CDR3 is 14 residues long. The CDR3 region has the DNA TGTGCCAGCAGTTTGGACAGGATGAGGGCTGAAGCTTTCTTT. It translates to CASSLDRMRAEAFF.

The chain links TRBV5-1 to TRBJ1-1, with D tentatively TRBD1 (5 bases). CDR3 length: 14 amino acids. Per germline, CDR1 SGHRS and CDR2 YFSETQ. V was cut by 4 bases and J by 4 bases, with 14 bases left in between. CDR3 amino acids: CASSVRQGGTEAFF. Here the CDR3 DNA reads TGCGCCAGCAGCGTAAGGCAGGGAGGCACTGAAGCTTTCTTT.

This chain's CDR3 is CASSEGRRGLLMNTEAFF. The CDR3 DNA sequence: TGTGCCAGCAGTGAAGGAAGGAGGGGGCTTCTAATGAACACTGAAGCTTTCTTT. This rearrangement joins TRBV6-1 to TRBJ1-1, with 7 nucleotides matching TRBD1. The CDR3 length is 18 residues. The junction had 11 bases not matched to a gene; V was cut back by 1 base and J by 0 bases. Germline lookup yields CDR1 MNHNS and CDR2 SASEGT.

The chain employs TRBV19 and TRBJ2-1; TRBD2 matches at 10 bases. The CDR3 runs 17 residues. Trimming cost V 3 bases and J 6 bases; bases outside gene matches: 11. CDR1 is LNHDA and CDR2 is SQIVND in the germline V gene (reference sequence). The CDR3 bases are TGTGCCAGTAGTATTAGGTTATCTAGCGGGGGCCCCAATGAGCAGTTCTTC. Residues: CASSIRLSSGGPNEQFF.

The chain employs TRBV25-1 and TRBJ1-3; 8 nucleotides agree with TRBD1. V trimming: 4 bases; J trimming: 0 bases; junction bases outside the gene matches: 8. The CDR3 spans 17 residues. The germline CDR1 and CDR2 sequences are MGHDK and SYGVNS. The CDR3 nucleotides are TGTGCCAGCAGTGGCCCGGAGACAGGGGTCTCTGGAAACACCATATATTTT. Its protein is CASSGPETGVSGNTIYF. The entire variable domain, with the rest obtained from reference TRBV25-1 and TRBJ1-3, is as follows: EADIYQTPRYLVIGTGKKITLECSQTMGHDKMYWYQQDPGMELHLIHYSYGVNSTEKGDLSSESTVSRIRTEHFPLTLESARPSHTSQYLCASSGPETGVSGNTIYFGEGSWLTVV.

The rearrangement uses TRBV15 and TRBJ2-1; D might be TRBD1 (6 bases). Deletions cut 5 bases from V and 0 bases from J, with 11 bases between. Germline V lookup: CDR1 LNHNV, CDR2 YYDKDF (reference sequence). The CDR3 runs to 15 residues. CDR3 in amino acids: CATSHRASSYNEQFF. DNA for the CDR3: TGTGCCACCAGCCACAGGGCGAGCTCCTACAATGAGCAGTTCTTC.

Here the CDR3 reads CASSPVVSRETQYF. The CDR3 nucleotides read TGTGCCAGCTCACCCGTTGTTAGTCGCGAGACCCAGTACTTC. This chain connects TRBV18 to TRBJ2-5; D is unclear. Germline lookup yields CDR1 KGHSH and CDR2 LQKENI. CDR3 length equals 14 residues. V dropped 3 bases and J dropped 5 bases, with 13 bases sitting between them.

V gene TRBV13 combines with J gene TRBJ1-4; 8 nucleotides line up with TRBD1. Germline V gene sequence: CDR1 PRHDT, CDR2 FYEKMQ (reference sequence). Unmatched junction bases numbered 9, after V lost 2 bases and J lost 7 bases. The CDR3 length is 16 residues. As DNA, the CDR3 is TGTGCCAGCAGCTTAAACCGCGGACAGGGATCTGAAAAACTGTTTTTT. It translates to CASSLNRGQGSEKLFF.